Following are 19 T cell receptor beta chains from one sample sequenced in a study of metastatic and nonmetastatic thyroid tumors. Not a single patient had been given any form of treatment at any point before undergoing thyroid surgery. From the PCR reads, TCRdb re-called clones with MiXCR. The repertoire holds tens of thousands of clones, with about a sixth as singletons. The sequenced sample was blood. All receptors derive from a female donor with papillary thyroid cancer or a benign thyroid nodule (not recorded which). Some clones in this sample may be carry-over from other donors' samples.

The chain links TRBV11-2 to TRBJ2-6; 7 positions match TRBD1. CDR1 is SGHAT and CDR2 is FQNNGV in the germline V gene. The junction had 12 bases not matched to a gene; V was cut back by 5 bases and J by 2 bases. This CDR3 has 18 residues. The CDR3 loop reads CASSPGQVEAPGANVLTF. The CDR3 DNA is TGTGCCAGCAGCCCTGGACAGGTGGAGGCGCCTGGGGCCAACGTCCTGACTTTC.

At least ten counts were recorded for this clone. A read error may be the cause here, since a much bigger clone is one base away. Different DNA sequences within this sample yield the same CDR3. The chain employs TRBV7-2 and TRBJ2-1, with D maybe TRBD2 (5 bases). The germline gives CDR1 SGHTA, CDR2 FQGNSA. This CDR3 is 12 amino acids long. CDR3 sequence: CASSPDSNEQFF. CDR3 DNA: TGCGCCAGCAGCCCGGACTCCAATGAGCAGTTCTTC.

This clone has a count of ten or more. The V call is TRBV15, the J call TRBJ2-7, with 7 bases aligning to TRBD1. Trimming removed 2 bases from V and 6 bases from J; junction bases left unmatched: 7. Germline-derived CDR1 and CDR2 are LNHNV and YYDKDF (reference sequence). This CDR3 spans 14 amino acids. In nucleotides, the CDR3 is TGTGCCACCAGCAGAACCACAGGGGTGGGCGAGCAGTACTTC. It translates to CATSRTTGVGEQYF.

This clone was seen repeatedly, ten times or more. The gene calls are TRBV6-2 or TRBV6-3 and TRBJ2-3; 7 nucleotides line up with TRBD2. This CDR3 is 14 amino acids long. Germline assignment: CDR1 MNHEY and CDR2 SVGEGT. The V segment lost 7 bases and the J segment 6 bases; nucleotides outside the gene matches: 10. The DNA for the CDR3 is TGTGCCAGCACCCCACGACTAGCCGGTGATACGCAGTATTTT. It translates to CASTPRLAGDTQYF.

This clone was seen at least ten times. The chain recombines TRBV6-1 with TRBJ2-3, with TRBD2 identical over 7 bases. CDR1 is MNHNS, CDR2 SASEGT, per germline. The CDR3 extends over 15 amino acids. V trimming: 0 bases; J trimming: 3 bases; junction bases outside the gene matches: 3. This chain's CDR3 is CASSEAAAGTDTQYF. In DNA, the CDR3 is TGTGCCAGCAGTGAAGCCGCAGCGGGAACAGATACGCAGTATTTT.

This clone rates as medium-sized. The chain employs TRBV6-4 and TRBJ2-1; D perhaps matches TRBD2 (6 bases). Germline V CDR1 and CDR2: MRHNA, SNTAGT. With 3 bases removed from V and 8 bases from J, the gap between germline ends came to 17 bases. This CDR3 has 15 residues. The CDR3 loop reads CASSDSVGGADEQFF. The CDR3 nucleotides are TGTGCCAGCAGTGATTCCGTGGGAGGAGCGGATGAGCAGTTCTTC.

A remark on this clone: A much larger clone differs by one base, so this may be a read error. V and J are TRBV6-1 and TRBJ1-5; unclear D gene. Germline-derived CDR1 and CDR2 are MNHNS and SASEGT. The length of the CDR3 is 15 residues. The germline V and J ends were trimmed by 6 bases and 2 bases, with 14 bases remaining between them. CDR3 sequence: CASRLEGSGNQPQHF. CDR3 in DNA: TGTGCCAGCAGGCTCGAAGGGTCGGGCAATCAGCCCCAGCATTTT.

This clone appeared a few times. Relative to the germline gene, one junction end is altered; a read error may explain this. The chain joins TRBV11-2 to TRBJ1-5; D not certain. Germline lookup yields CDR1 SGHAT and CDR2 FQNNGV. The CDR3 has 18 amino acids. The CDR3 DNA reads as TGTGCCAGCTGTGGGCAAGCAAGCCGTAAGGGCAATTGTCAGCCCCAACATTTT. This codes for CASCGQASRKGNCQPQHF.

In its sample, this clone ranks as medium-sized (0.01 to 0.1%). The chain uses TRBV28 and TRBJ2-2; D gene uncertain. The V gene's germline CDR1 is MDHEN and CDR2 SYDVKM. The V end was cut by 3 bases, the J end by 6 bases, with 11 bases between. CDR3 length equals 14 residues. For the CDR3, the DNA is TGTGCCAGCAGTTTGATACGACTGTCCGGGGAGCTGTTTTTT. It is translated as CASSLIRLSGELFF.

This clone has a count of ten or more. The same CDR3 also results from other DNA sequences found in this sample. The CDR3 bases are TGTGCCAGCAGCCGAGATTATTCACCCCTCCACTTT. The encoded protein is CASSRDYSPLHF. The chain joins TRBV7-9 to TRBJ1-6; no reliable D call. The CDR3 is made up of 12 amino acids. V lost 5 bases and J lost 8, with 7 bases in between. Germline V lookup: CDR1 SEHNR, CDR2 FQNEAQ (reference sequence). The full variable domain, with the rest looked up from reference TRBV7-9 and TRBJ1-6, is DTGVSQNPRHKITKRGQNVTFRCDPISEHNRLYWYRQTLGQGPEFLTYFQNEAQLEKSRLLSDRFSAERPKGSFSTLEIQRTEQGDSAMYLCASSRDYSPLHFGNGTRLTVT.

The chain carries TRBV20-1 and TRBJ1-1; D is perhaps TRBD1 (5 bases). CDR3 length equals 11 residues. CDR1 is DFQATT, CDR2 SNEGSKA, per germline (reference sequence). The V end lost 6 bases, the J end lost 12 bases, and 17 bases lay between the germline ends. CDR3 sequence (DNA): TGCAGTGCCCGGGACGGTCTGAAGTCTTTCTTT. Encoded protein: CSARDGLKSFF.

This clone was seen a few times. Its ends do not fully match the called genes, so a read error is possible. DNA for the CDR3: TGTGCCAGCAAAATGACAGGACAAGATACCCAGTACTTC. Amino acids: CASKMTGQDTQYF. The chain employs TRBV12-3 or TRBV12-4 and TRBJ2-5; D perhaps matches TRBD1 (6 bases). CDR3 length: 13 amino acids.

The chain uses TRBV13 and TRBJ1-2; D possibly corresponds to TRBD1 (6 bases). With 0 bases removed from V and 4 bases from J, the gap between germline ends came to 18 bases. Looked up from germline, CDR1 is PRHDT and CDR2 is FYEKMQ (reference sequence). This CDR3 contains 17 residues. The CDR3 DNA reads TGTGCCAGCAGCTTAGGTCGTCTGGGGGGCAGGGGCTATGGCTACACCTTC. This encodes CASSLGRLGGRGYGYTF.

This clone was counted only a few times. This chain connects TRBV2 to TRBJ2-7; 10 bases fit TRBD1. CDR3 length: 15 amino acids. The J segment lost 3 bases and the V segment lost 6 bases, leaving 8 bases of the junction unmatched. Germline V gene lookup returns CDR1 SNHLY and CDR2 FYNNEI. The CDR3 nucleotides read TGTGCCAGCAGCGGAGAGGGGACAGGGGACTACGAGCAGTACTTC. Amino acid sequence: CASSGEGTGDYEQYF.

Concerning this clone itself: At one of its ends the junction is not consistent with the germline gene, which may arise from a read error. The gene calls are TRBV7-2 and TRBJ2-3; D is unclear. CDR3 length: 13 residues. The germline V gene has CDR1 SGHTA and CDR2 FQGNSA. The CDR3 nucleotides are TGTGCCAGCATCTTACAGTCCACAGATACGCAGTATTTT. This sequence encodes CASILQSTDTQYF.

J is TRBJ1-2 and V is TRBV2, with D possibly matching TRBD1 (6 bases). The germline CDR1 and CDR2 sequences are SNHLY and FYNNEI. The CDR3 totals 15 residues. Trimming shortened V by 2 bases and J by 2 bases, and 12 bases separated the two germline ends. Here the CDR3 reads CASSESRGANYGYTF. CDR3 sequence (DNA): TGTGCCAGCAGTGAATCGCGGGGGGCGAACTATGGCTACACCTTC.

In its sample, this clone was seen many times. The gene calls are TRBV20-1 and TRBJ1-5; 9 positions agree with TRBD1. Trimming at V came to 0 bases and at J to 3 bases, leaving 6 bases not matched to a gene. CDR1 is DFQATT, CDR2 SNEGSKA, per germline (reference sequence). This CDR3 has 16 amino acids. CDR3 sequence reads: CSARDPTGGDNQPQHF. In DNA, the CDR3 is TGCAGTGCTAGAGATCCTACAGGGGGCGACAATCAGCCCCAGCATTTT.

In this sample, this clone turned up many times. The chain carries TRBV6-1 and TRBJ2-5; 8 nucleotides agree with TRBD1. Germline trimming cut 5 bases from V and 5 bases from J; bases unmatched to any gene: 10. Germline CDR1 MNHNS, CDR2 SASEGT. The CDR3 is 15 residues long. This chain's CDR3 is CASSISGTGRETQYF. The DNA of the CDR3 is TGTGCCAGCAGTATATCCGGGACAGGAAGGGAGACCCAGTACTTC.

There are a few counts of this clone. The chain employs TRBV7-8 and TRBJ1-5; D is unclear. With 5 bases removed from V and 4 bases from J, the gap between germline ends came to 12 bases. This CDR3 comprises 14 residues. Germline assignment: CDR1 SGHVS and CDR2 FQNEAQ. CDR3 nucleotide sequence: TGTGCCAGCAGCGAGCAGGAGCTGAATCAGCCCCAGCATTTT. Its translation is CASSEQELNQPQHF.